This entry describes one T cell receptor beta chain. Sequencing used immunoSEQ multiplex PCR; TCRdb keeps in-frame clones, though not all of them. There are roughly 77,000 clones in the sample; 60% to 80% occur only once, and about 10% lies in the top ten. The data were taken from a study of blood T cell repertoires in COVID-19. Study in general: There were acute and convalescent COVID-19 samples, and they came from the United States, Italy and Spain.

Trimming at V came to 2 bases and at J to 5 bases, leaving 6 bases not matched to a gene. The CDR3 is 16 residues long. Germline V gives CDR1 SEHNR, CDR2 FQNEAQ (reference sequence). The sequencing input was peripheral blood. This TCR was sampled from a human donor in a cohort sampled during active COVID-19. The J gene is TRBJ1-4, the V gene TRBV7-9; TRBD1 aligns across 9 bases. The DNA of the CDR3 is TGTGCCAGCAGCTTACGGACAGGGGCGCGGAATGAAAAACTGTTTTTT. It encodes CASSLRTGARNEKLFF. The entire variable domain, with the rest obtained from reference TRBV7-9 and TRBJ1-4, is as follows: DTGVSQNPRHKITKRGQNVTFRCDPISEHNRLYWYRQTLGQGPEFLTYFQNEAQLEKSRLLSDRFSAERPKGSFSTLEIQRTEQGDSAMYLCASSLRTGARNEKLFFGSGTQLSVL.